This is a list of T cell receptor beta chains from one sample in a study of siplizumab effects on memory and regulatory T cells. Measured with immunoSEQ multiplex PCR; TCRdb has only the in-frame clones, and not every one. In the table there are more than 85,000 clones, about 91% of which are singletons. Sequencing was performed on Tregs sorted from blood. The receptor source for this set is a human donor in good health. Both conserved end residues are part of each CDR3. A D gene is named only where the DNA matches it firmly. Where a row states a size, it is once, few, many or the class of an expanded clone; other rows omit it.

V	D	size	J	CDR3	DNA
TRBV7-2	TRBD2	once	TRBJ2-2	CASSRQLAGPGELFF	TGTGCCAGCAGCCGACAACTAGCGGGACCCGGGGAGCTGTTTTTT
TRBV19	NA	NA	TRBJ2-1	CASSKVPTRGTTISRREQFF	TGTGCCAGTAGTAAGGTCCCTACCCGGGGTACGACCATCTCCCGCCGTGAGCAGTTCTTC
TRBV14	TRBD2	NA	TRBJ2-2	CASSQAGGRSGELFF	TGTGCCAGCAGCCAAGCGGGAGGGCGCTCCGGGGAGCTGTTTTTT
TRBV2	NA	NA	TRBJ1-2	CASEWGGHNYGYTF	TGTGCCAGCGAATGGGGGGGGCATAACTATGGCTACACCTTC
TRBV7-3	TRBD2	once	TRBJ2-3	CASSLRTSGSSPDTQYF	TGTGCCAGCAGCTTAAGGACTAGCGGGAGCAGTCCAGATACGCAGTATTTT
TRBV21-1	NA	NA	TRBJ2-3	CASSKDQLDKYF	TGTGCCAGCAGCAAAGACCAACTCGACAAGTATTTT
TRBV2	NA	NA	TRBJ2-7	CASSDLGMDEQYF	TGTGCCAGCAGTGATCTGGGTATGGACGAGCAGTACTTC
TRBV23-1	NA	NA	TRBJ2-7	CASKLGGLTAPPYEQYF	TGCGCCAGCAAGTTAGGGGGTCTAACTGCACCCCCCTACGAGCAGTACTTC
TRBV5-1	TRBD1	NA	TRBJ2-1	CASSRGQGTFQTSYNEQFF	TGCGCCAGCAGCCGAGGACAGGGAACCTTTCAGACCTCCTACAATGAGCAGTTCTTC
TRBV19	NA	NA	TRBJ1-2	CASTGVVGYGYTF	TGTGCCAGTACGGGGGTCGTAGGCTATGGCTACACCTTC
TRBV10-3	NA	NA	TRBJ2-7	CAIDSGPASLEQYF	TGTGCCATCGACTCAGGACCTGCTAGCCTCGAGCAGTACTTC
TRBV19	NA	NA	TRBJ2-7	CASSIAQGREQYF	TGTGCCAGTAGTATAGCCCAGGGAAGGGAGCAGTACTTC
TRBV7-3	NA	NA	TRBJ2-5	CASSLQGSGETQYF	TGTGCCAGCAGCTTACAGGGATCGGGGGAGACCCAGTACTTC
TRBV10-3	TRBD2	NA	TRBJ2-2	CASAGAGELFF	TGTGCCTCGGCGGGGGCCGGGGAGCTGTTTTTT
TRBV5-4	TRBD2	NA	TRBJ2-1	CASSHSGTSYNEQFF	TGTGCCAGCAGCCATAGCGGGACCTCCTACAATGAGCAGTTCTTC
TRBV7-2	TRBD1	NA	TRBJ2-3	CASRPGTGPADTQYF	TGTGCCAGCAGACCTGGGACAGGGCCGGCAGATACGCAGTATTTT
TRBV11-2	TRBD2	NA	TRBJ2-7	CASSFGGGLAGSYEQYF	TGTGCCAGCAGCTTCGGCGGGGGACTAGCGGGAAGCTACGAGCAGTACTTC
TRBV5-1	NA	NA	TRBJ2-6	CASTPQRSGANVLTF	TGCGCCAGCACCCCCCAGCGCTCTGGGGCCAACGTCCTGACTTTC
TRBV14	NA	NA	TRBJ2-6	CASSQGLLSSGANVLTF	TGTGCCAGCAGCCAAGGTCTACTATCGAGTGGGGCCAACGTCCTGACTTTC
TRBV5-6	NA	NA	TRBJ2-7	CASSLAAGNYEQYF	TGTGCCAGCAGCTTGGCGGCAGGGAACTACGAGCAGTACTTC
TRBV27	TRBD2	NA	TRBJ2-1	CASSLTTSGRADYNEQFF	TGTGCCAGCAGTTTAACGACTAGCGGGAGGGCCGACTACAATGAGCAGTTCTTC
TRBV7-9	NA	few	TRBJ1-1	CASSQRSNTEAFF	TGTGCCAGCAGCCAAAGGTCGAACACTGAAGCTTTCTTT
TRBV30	TRBD1	few	TRBJ1-1	CAWSTGRTEAFF	TGTGCCTGGTCGACAGGGAGGACTGAAGCTTTCTTT
TRBV5-1	NA	once	TRBJ1-2	CASSLVRDGYTF	TGCGCCAGCAGCTTGGTACGAGATGGCTACACCTTC
TRBV5-4	NA	NA	TRBJ2-2	CASSLVTANTGELFF	TGTGCCAGCAGCTTGGTCACAGCGAACACCGGGGAGCTGTTTTTT
TRBV10-3	TRBD1	NA	TRBJ1-6	CAISADRVWSPLHF	TGTGCCATCAGTGCAGACAGGGTTTGGTCACCCCTCCACTTT
TRBV11-1	NA	NA	TRBJ2-7	CASSLLAEQYF	TGTGCCAGCAGCTTATTAGCCGAGCAGTACTTC
TRBV5-1	NA	NA	TRBJ1-1	CASSTVQGTEAFF	TGCGCCAGCAGCACAGTACAGGGTACCGAAGCTTTCTTT
TRBV10-3	TRBD1	NA	TRBJ2-2	CAISRGTGPTNTGELFF	TGTGCCATCAGCCGTGGGACAGGGCCTACGAACACCGGGGAGCTGTTTTTT
TRBV6-5	TRBD2	NA	TRBJ2-1	CASSSIGGRDEQFF	TGTGCCAGCAGTTCCATCGGCGGGAGGGATGAGCAGTTCTTC
TRBV9	TRBD2	NA	TRBJ2-5	CASSVGAIAGGGETQYF	TGTGCCAGCAGCGTAGGGGCCATAGCGGGAGGAGGTGAGACCCAGTACTTC
TRBV6-1	TRBD1	NA	TRBJ1-2	CASSPTGIYGYTF	TGTGCCAGCAGCCCGACAGGGATCTATGGCTACACCTTC
TRBV7-2	NA	NA	TRBJ1-4	CASSFAGRNNEKLFF	TGTGCCAGCAGCTTCGCGGGGCGGAATAATGAAAAACTGTTTTTT